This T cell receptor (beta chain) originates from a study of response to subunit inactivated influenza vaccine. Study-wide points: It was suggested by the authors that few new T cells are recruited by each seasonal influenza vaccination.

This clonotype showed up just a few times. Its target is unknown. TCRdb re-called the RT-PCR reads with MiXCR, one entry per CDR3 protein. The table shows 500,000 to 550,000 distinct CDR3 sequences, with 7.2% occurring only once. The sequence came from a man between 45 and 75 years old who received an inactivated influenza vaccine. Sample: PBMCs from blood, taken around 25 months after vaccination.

CDR3 residues: CSALSQSMNTEAFF. Written as DNA, the CDR3 is TGCAGTGCCTTGAGCCAGAGCATGAACACTGAAGCTTTCTTT. This sequence joins TRBV20-1 and TRBJ1-1, with D unclear. This CDR3 contains 14 residues. The germline V and J ends were trimmed by 6 bases and 0 bases, with 14 bases remaining between them. Looked up from germline, CDR1 is DFQATT and CDR2 is SNEGSKA (reference sequence).